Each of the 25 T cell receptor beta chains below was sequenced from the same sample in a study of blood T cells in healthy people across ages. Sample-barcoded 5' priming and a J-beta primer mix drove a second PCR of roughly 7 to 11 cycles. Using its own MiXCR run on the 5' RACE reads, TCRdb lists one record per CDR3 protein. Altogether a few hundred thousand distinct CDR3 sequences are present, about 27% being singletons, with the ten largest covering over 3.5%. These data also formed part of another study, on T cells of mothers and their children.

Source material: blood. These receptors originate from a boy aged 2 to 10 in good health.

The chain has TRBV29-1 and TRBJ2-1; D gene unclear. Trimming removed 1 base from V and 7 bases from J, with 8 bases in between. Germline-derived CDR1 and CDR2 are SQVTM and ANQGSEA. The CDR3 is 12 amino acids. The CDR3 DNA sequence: TGCAGCGTTGAAGGTGCAGGAAATGAGCAGTTCTTC. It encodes CSVEGAGNEQFF.

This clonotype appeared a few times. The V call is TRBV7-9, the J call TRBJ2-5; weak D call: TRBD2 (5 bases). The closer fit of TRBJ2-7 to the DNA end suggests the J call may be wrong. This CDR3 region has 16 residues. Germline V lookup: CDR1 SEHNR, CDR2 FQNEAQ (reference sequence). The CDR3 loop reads CASSFRGGMATYEQYF. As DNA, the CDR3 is TGTGCCAGCAGCTTCAGAGGAGGTATGGCAACCTACGAGCAGTACTTC.

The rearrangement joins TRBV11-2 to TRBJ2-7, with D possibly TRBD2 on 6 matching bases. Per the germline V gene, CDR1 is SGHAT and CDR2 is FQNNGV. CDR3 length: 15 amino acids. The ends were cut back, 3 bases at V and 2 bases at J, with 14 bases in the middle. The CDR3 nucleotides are TGTGCCAGCAGCTTGGGACTGGCCAAACCCTACGAGCAGTACTTC. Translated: CASSLGLAKPYEQYF.

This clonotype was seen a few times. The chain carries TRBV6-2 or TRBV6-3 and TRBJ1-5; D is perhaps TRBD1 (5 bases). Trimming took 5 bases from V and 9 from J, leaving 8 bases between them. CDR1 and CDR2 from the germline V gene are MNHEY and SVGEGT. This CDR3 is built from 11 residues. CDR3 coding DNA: TGTGCCAGCAGTGCCGGGGGGCCCCAGCATTTT. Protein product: CASSAGGPQHF.

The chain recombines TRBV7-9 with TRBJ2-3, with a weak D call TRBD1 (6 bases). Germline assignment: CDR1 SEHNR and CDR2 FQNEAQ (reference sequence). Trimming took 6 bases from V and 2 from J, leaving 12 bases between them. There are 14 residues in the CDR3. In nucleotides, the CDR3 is TGTGCCAGCAGGAAACAGGGTAACACAGATACGCAGTATTTT. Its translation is CASRKQGNTDTQYF.

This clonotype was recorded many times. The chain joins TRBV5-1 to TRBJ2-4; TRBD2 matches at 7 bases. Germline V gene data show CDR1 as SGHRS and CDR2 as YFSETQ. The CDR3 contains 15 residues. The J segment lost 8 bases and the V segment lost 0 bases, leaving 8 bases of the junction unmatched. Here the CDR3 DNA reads TGCGCCAGCAGCTTGGGCCTGACGGGGGGACACATTCAGTACTTC. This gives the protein CASSLGLTGGHIQYF.

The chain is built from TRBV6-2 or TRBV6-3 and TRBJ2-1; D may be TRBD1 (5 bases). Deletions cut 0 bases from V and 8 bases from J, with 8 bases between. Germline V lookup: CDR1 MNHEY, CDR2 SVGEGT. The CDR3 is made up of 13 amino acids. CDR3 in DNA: TGTGCCAGCAGTTACTCCAGGGTCGATGAGCAGTTCTTC. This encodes CASSYSRVDEQFF.

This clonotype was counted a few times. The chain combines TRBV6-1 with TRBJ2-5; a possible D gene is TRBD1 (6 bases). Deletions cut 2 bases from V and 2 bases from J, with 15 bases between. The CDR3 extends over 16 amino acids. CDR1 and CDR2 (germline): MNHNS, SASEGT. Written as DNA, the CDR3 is TGTGCCAGCAGTGAAAACGGCAGGGGTTATCAAGAGACCCAGTACTTC. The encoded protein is CASSENGRGYQETQYF.

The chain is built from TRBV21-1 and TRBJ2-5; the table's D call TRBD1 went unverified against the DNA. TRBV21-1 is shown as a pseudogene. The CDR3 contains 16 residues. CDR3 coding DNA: TGTGCCAGCAGCAAAGGTGGAGTGGGACCCAAAGAGACCCAGTACTTC. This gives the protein CASSKGGVGPKETQYF.

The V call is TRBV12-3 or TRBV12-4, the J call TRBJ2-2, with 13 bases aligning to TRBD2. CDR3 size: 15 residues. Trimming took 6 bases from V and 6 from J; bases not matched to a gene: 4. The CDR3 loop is CASRRTSGSSGELFF. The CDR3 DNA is TGTGCCAGCAGGCGGACTAGCGGGAGTTCCGGGGAGCTGTTTTTT.

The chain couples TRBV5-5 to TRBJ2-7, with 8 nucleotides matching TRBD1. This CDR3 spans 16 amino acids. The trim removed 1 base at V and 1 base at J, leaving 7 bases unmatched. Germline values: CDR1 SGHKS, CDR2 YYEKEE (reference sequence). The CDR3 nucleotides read TGTGCCAGCAGCTTGTGGGGGACAGGTGTATCCTACGAGCAGTACTTC. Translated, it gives CASSLWGTGVSYEQYF.

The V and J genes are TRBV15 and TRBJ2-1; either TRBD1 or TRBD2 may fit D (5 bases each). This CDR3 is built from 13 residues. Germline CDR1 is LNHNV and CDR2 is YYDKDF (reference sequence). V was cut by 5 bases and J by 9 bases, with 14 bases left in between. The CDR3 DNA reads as TGTGCCACCAGCGAGGGACCCGGGTTTGAGCAGTTCTTC. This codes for CATSEGPGFEQFF.

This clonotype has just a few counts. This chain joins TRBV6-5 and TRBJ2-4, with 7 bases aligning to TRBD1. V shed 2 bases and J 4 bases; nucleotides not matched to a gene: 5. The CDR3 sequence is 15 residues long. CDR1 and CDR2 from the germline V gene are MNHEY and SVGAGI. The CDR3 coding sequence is TGTGCCAGCAGTTACACCCTGGGACAGAAAAACATTCAGTACTTC. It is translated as CASSYTLGQKNIQYF.

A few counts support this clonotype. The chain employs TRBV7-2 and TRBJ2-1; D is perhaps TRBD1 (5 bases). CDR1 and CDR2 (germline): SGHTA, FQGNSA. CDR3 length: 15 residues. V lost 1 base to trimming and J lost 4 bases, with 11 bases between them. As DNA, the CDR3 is TGTGCCAGCAGCTTAGGCAGGGTCGGGTACAATGAGCAGTTCTTC. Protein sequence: CASSLGRVGYNEQFF.

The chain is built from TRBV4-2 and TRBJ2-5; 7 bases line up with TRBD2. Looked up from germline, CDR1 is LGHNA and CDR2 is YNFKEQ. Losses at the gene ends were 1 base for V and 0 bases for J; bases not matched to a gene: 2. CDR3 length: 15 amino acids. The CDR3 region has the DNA TGTGCCAGCAGCCAAGTTACTAGCGACCAAGAGACCCAGTACTTC. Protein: CASSQVTSDQETQYF.

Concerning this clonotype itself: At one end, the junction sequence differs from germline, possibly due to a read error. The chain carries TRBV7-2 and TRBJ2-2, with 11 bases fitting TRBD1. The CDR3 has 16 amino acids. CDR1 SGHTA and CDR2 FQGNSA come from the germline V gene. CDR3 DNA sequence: TGTGCCAGCAGTTTAGCGTGGACAGGGGGCATCGGGGAGCTGTTTTTT. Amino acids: CASSLAWTGGIGELFF. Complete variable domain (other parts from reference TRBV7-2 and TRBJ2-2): GAGVSQSPSNKVTEKGKDVELRCDPISGHTALYWYRQSLGQGLEFLIYFQGNSAPDKSGLPSDRFSAERTGGSVSTLTIQRTQQEDSAVYLCASSLAWTGGIGELFFGEGSRLTVL.

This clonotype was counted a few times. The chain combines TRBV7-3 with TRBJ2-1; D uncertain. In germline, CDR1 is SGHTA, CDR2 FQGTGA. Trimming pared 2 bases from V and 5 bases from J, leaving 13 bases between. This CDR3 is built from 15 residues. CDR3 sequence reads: CASSLSWAPNNEQFF. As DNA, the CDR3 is TGTGCCAGCAGCTTATCTTGGGCCCCGAACAATGAGCAGTTCTTC.

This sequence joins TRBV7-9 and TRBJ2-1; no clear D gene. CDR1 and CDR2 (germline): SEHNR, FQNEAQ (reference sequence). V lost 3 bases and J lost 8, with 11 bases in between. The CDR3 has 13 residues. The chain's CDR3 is CASSFALTHEQFF. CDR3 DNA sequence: TGTGCCAGCAGCTTTGCCCTAACCCATGAGCAGTTCTTC.

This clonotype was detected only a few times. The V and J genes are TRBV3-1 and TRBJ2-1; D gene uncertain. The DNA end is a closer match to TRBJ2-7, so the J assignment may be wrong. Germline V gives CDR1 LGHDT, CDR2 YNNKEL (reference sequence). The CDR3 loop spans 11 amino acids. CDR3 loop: CASSQEEEQYF. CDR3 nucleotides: TGTGCCAGCAGCCAAGAGGAGGAGCAGTACTTC.

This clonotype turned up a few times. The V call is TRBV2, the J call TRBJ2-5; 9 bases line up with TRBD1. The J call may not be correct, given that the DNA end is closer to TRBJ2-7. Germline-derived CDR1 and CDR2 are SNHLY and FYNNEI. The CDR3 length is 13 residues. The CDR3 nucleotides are TGTGCCAGCAGTGAGGACAGGGGCTACGAGCAGTACTTC. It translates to CASSEDRGYEQYF.

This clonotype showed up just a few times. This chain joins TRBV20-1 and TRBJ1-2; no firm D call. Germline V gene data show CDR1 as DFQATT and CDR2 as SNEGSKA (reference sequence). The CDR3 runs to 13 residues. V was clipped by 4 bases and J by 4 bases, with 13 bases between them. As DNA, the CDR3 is TGCAGTGCTACTTCCCAGACAACCTATGGCTACACCTTC. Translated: CSATSQTTYGYTF.

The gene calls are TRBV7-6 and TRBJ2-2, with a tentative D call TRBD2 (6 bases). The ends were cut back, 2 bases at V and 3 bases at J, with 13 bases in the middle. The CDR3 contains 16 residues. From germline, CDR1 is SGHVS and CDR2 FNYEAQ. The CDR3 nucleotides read TGTGCCAGCAGCTTAAGGGGCGGGGCCGACACCGGGGAGCTGTTTTTT. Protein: CASSLRGGADTGELFF.

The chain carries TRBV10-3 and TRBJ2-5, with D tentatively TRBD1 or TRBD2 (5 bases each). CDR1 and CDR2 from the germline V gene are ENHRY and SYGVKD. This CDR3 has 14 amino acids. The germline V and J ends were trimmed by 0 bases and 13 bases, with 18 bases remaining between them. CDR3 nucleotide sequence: TGTGCCATCAGTGAGTCCGGGACGGAGATTCGGCTGTACTTC. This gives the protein CAISESGTEIRLYF.

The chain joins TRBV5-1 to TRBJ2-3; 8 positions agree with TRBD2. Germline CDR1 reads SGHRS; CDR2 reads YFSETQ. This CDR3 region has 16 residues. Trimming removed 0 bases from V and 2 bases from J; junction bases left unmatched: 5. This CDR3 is CASSLASGGTTDTQYF. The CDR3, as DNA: TGCGCCAGCAGCTTGGCATCGGGAGGGACCACAGATACGCAGTATTTT.

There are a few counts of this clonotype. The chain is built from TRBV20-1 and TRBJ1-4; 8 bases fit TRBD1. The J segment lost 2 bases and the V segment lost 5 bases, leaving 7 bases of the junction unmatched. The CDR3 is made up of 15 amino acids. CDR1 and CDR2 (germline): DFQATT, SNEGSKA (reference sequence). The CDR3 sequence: CSALTRGQTNEKLFF. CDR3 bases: TGCAGTGCTTTAACCAGGGGGCAGACTAATGAAAAACTGTTTTTT.